The TCR beta chain described here comes from a study of OX40 agonist ivuxolimab in advanced cancers. Study information: Every 2 weeks, ivuxolimab was infused into the patients intravenously at between 0.01 and 10 mg/kg. People in dose escalation had one of these cancers: hepatocellular carcinoma, melanoma, renal cell or head and neck cancer.

Note on this clone: Its antigen remains unknown.

Trimming cost V 1 base and J 4 bases, with 11 bases left between them. CDR1 and CDR2 (germline): SGHRS, YFSETQ. There are 14 residues in the CDR3. Here immunoSEQ multiplex PCR was the method, and the copy in TCRdb shows in-frame clones only, minus some. The data contain under 150,000 clones, 90% of them seen just once; the ten biggest clones take up approximately 0.99%. The study, taken as a whole, reports: Low normalized clonal expansion also occurred in some nonresponding patients. Expanded peripheral T-cell antigen specificity went undetermined.

The gene calls are TRBV5-1 and TRBJ2-5; D uncertain. The specimen comprised CD4+ or CD8+ T cells sorted from blood, sampled in a trial of the OX40 agonist ivuxolimab. This clonotype was obtained from an adult with an advanced solid tumor such as melanoma, head and neck, liver or kidney cancer. The CDR3 spells CASSLSTGPETQYF. In DNA form, the CDR3 reads TGCGCCAGCAGCTTGAGTACGGGCCCAGAGACCCAGTACTTC. The whole variable domain, filled in from reference TRBV5-1 and TRBJ2-5, reads KAGVTQTPRYLIKTRGQQVTLSCSPISGHRSVSWYQQTPGQGLQFLFEYFSETQRNKGNFPGRFSGRQFSNSRSEMNVSTLELGDSALYLCASSLSTGPETQYFGPGTRLLVL.